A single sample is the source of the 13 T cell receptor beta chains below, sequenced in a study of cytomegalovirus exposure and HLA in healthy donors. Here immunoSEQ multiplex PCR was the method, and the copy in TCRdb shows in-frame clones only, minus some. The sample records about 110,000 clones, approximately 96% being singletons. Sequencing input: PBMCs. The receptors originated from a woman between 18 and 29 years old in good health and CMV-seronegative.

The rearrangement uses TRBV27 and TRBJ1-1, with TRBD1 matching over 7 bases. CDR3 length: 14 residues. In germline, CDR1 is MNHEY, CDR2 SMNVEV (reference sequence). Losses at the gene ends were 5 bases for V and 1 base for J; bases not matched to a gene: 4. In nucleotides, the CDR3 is TGTGCCAGCAGTCACACAGGGGCGAACACTGAAGCTTTCTTT. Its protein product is CASSHTGANTEAFF.

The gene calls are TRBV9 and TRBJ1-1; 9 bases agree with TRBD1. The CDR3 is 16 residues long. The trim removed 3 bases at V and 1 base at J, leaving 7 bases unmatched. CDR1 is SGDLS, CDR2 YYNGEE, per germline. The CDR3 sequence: CASSASGTGPNTEAFF. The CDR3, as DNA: TGTGCCAGCAGCGCCTCCGGGACAGGGCCGAACACTGAAGCTTTCTTT.

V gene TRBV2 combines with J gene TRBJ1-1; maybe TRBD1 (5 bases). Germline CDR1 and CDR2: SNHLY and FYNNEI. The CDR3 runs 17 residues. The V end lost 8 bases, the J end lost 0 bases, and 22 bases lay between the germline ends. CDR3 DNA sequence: TGTGCCAGCCGGCTGCGGGGGGACGAACCTATGAACACTGAAGCTTTCTTT. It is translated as CASRLRGDEPMNTEAFF.

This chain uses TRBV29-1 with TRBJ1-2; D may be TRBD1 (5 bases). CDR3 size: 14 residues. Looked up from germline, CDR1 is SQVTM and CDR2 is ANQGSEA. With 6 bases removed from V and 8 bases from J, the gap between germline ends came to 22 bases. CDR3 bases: TGCAGCGTCGCCGGGGACTTTGACTCGCGAGGCTACACCTTC. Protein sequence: CSVAGDFDSRGYTF. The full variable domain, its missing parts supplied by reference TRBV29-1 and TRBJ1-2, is SAVISQKPSRDICQRGTSLTIQCQVDSQVTMMFWYRQQPGQSLTLIATANQGSEATYESGFVIDKFPISRPNLTFSTLTVSNMSPEDSSIYLCSVAGDFDSRGYTFGSGTRLTVV.

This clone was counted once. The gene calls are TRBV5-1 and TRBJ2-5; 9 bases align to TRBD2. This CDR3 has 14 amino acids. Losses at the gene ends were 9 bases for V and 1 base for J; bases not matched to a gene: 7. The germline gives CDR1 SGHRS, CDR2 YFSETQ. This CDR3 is CATKETSGQETQYF. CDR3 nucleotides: TGCGCCACCAAAGAGACTAGCGGCCAAGAGACCCAGTACTTC.

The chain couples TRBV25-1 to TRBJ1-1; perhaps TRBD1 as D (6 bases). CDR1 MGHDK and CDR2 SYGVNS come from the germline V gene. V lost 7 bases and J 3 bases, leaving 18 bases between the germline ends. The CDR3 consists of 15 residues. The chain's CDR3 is CASIEQGRGDTEAFF. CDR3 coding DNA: TGTGCCAGCATAGAACAGGGTAGAGGGGACACTGAAGCTTTCTTT.

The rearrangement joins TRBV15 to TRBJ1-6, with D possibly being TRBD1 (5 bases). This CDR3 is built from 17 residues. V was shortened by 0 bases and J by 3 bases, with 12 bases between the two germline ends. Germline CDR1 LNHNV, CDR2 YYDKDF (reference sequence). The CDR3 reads CATSRDPRGYYNSPLHF. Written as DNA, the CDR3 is TGTGCCACCAGCAGAGATCCCCGGGGGTACTATAATTCACCCCTCCACTTT.

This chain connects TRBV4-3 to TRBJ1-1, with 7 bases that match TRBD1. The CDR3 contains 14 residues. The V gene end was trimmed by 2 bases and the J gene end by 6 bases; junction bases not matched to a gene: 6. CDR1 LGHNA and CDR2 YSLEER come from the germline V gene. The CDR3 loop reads CASSQTQGDPEAFF. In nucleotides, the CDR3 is TGCGCCAGCAGCCAAACCCAGGGGGACCCTGAAGCTTTCTTT.

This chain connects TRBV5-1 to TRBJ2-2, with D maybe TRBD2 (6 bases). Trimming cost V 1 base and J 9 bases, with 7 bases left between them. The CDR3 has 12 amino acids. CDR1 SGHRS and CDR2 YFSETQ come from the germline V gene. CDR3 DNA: TGCGCCAGCAGCTTGACTAGCTGGGAGCTGTTTTTT. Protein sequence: CASSLTSWELFF.

The CDR3 coding sequence is TGTGCCAGCAGCTTAACTTTAGCGGGGCCCCCTCGGGGTGAGCAGTTCTTC. Amino acid sequence: CASSLTLAGPPRGEQFF. This rearrangement joins TRBV7-2 to TRBJ2-1, with 8 bases lining up with TRBD2. From germline, CDR1 is SGHTA and CDR2 FQGNSA. V dropped 2 bases and J dropped 9; count of bases not matched to a gene: 15. This CDR3 has 17 residues.

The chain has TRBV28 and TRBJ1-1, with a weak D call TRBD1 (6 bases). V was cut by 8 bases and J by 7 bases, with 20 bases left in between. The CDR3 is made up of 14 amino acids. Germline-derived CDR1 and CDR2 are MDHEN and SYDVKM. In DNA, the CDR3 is TGTGCCAGCCTAACAAAGAACAGGGTTAGTGAAGCTTTCTTT. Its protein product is CASLTKNRVSEAFF.

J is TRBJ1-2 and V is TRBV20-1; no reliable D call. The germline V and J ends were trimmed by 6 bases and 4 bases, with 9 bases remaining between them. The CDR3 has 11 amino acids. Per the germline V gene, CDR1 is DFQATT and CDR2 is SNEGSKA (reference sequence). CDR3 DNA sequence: TGCAGTGCCCGTTCGGTCTATGGCTACACCTTC. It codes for CSARSVYGYTF.

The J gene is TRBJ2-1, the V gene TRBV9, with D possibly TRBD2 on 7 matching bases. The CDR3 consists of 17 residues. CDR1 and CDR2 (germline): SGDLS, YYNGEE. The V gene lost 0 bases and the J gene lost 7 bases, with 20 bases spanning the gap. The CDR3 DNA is TGTGCCAGCAGCGTAGCCGGCCGGTGGGGGGGCGGGAATGAGCAGTTCTTC. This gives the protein CASSVAGRWGGGNEQFF. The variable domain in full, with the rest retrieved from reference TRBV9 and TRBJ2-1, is DSGVTQTPKHLITATGQRVTLRCSPRSGDLSVYWYQQSLDQGLQFLIQYYNGEERAKGNILERFSAQQFPDLHSELNLSSLELGDSALYFCASSVAGRWGGGNEQFFGPGTRLTVL.